Listed below are T cell receptor beta chains from one sample, sequenced in a study of T cells in Graves' hyperthyroidism and ophthalmopathy. TCRdb called the multiplex PCR reads again in MiXCR, with one record for every CDR3 protein. Of about 380,000 distinct CDR3 sequences listed, around 20% were seen once; the top ten hold about 38%. Sequencing was carried out using blood. These receptors were obtained from a man aged 18 to 29 with Graves' ophthalmopathy. CDR3s include the opening cysteine and the closing phenylalanine or tryptophan. D genes are given only for firm matches. The listing skips clone size in some rows; elsewhere it reads once, few, many or a size class.

V	D	J	size	DNA	CDR3
TRBV29-1	.	TRBJ1-4	.	TGCAGCGTTGAAGATGGAAGTGAAAAACTGTTTTTT	CSVEDGSEKLFF
TRBV6-1	.	TRBJ2-5	many	TGTGCCAGCAGTGAAGCGGAGGGGGCCGGGGAGACCCAGTACTTC	CASSEAEGAGETQYF
TRBV24-1	TRBD2	TRBJ2-7	.	TGTGCCACCAGTGATTTGGATAGCGGGGGGCCCGGCGAGCAGTACTTC	CATSDLDSGGPGEQYF
TRBV29-1	.	TRBJ1-1	few	TGCAGCGTCGTTTTCTCCTTCATGAACACTGAAGCTTTCTTT	CSVVFSFMNTEAFF
TRBV20-1	TRBD2	TRBJ2-7	few	TGCAGTGCTGAGAGCACTAGCGGGGGGGTCTACGAGCAGTACTTC	CSAESTSGGVYEQYF
TRBV7-9	TRBD1	TRBJ1-2	many	TGTGCCAGCAGCATGACAGGGGAATACTATGGCTACACCTTC	CASSMTGEYYGYTF
TRBV10-3	.	TRBJ2-1	.	TGTGCCATCAGCCGTCCGCCGGGGGGCAACAATGAGCAGTTCTTC	CAISRPPGGNNEQFF
TRBV2	TRBD2	TRBJ2-3	many	TGTGCCAGCGGACAGCGGGGGGGAGATACGCAGTATTTT	CASGQRGGDTQYF
TRBV10-3	.	TRBJ1-1	.	TGTGCCATCAGTGACAGGGGACTGAACACTGAAGCTTTCTTT	CAISDRGLNTEAFF
TRBV3-1	TRBD1	TRBJ1-5	many	TGTGCCAGCAGCCCAGGGGGCCACCTTAATCAGCCCCAGCATTTT	CASSPGGHLNQPQHF
TRBV2	.	TRBJ1-6	.	TGTGCCAGCATCCACAGGGAAAATTCACCCCTCCACTTT	CASIHRENSPLHF
TRBV20-1	.	TRBJ2-2	many	TGCAGTGCCAAGAAACCGGGACCCGCGAACACCGGGGAGCTGTTTTTT	CSAKKPGPANTGELFF
TRBV11-2	.	TRBJ1-1	many	TGTGCCAGCAGCTTAGATTCCCAGAATACAGAAGCTTTCTTT	CASSLDSQNTEAFF
TRBV6-1	.	TRBJ2-7	many	TGTGCCAGCAGGCGGGCTACCTACGAGCAGTACTTC	CASRRATYEQYF
TRBV20-1	TRBD2	TRBJ2-1	many	TGCAGTGCTAGGGGCCTAGCGGGGGCCAATGAGCAGTTCTTC	CSARGLAGANEQFF
TRBV15	TRBD1	TRBJ1-2	.	TGTGCCACCAGCTCAGGGACAGGGGTTGGCTACACCTTC	CATSSGTGVGYTF
TRBV11-2	.	TRBJ2-3	many	TGTGCCAGCAGCTTAGAAACAGATACGCAGTATTTT	CASSLETDTQYF
TRBV10-3	.	TRBJ1-4	.	TGTGCCATCAGTCACAGCAGACAGTGGGATGAAAAACTGTTTTTT	CAISHSRQWDEKLFF
TRBV12-3/TRBV12-4	.	TRBJ1-1	many	TGTGCCAGCAGTTGGGGACGGATGAACACTGAAGCTTTCTTT	CASSWGRMNTEAFF
TRBV3-1	TRBD2	TRBJ2-1	many	TGTGCCAGCAGCCAAGATCCTGGGGGGACTAGCGGGGCGCAGTTCTTC	CASSQDPGGTSGAQFF
TRBV9	.	TRBJ2-3	.	TGTGCCAGCAGCGTAGAAGGGGTTAAAGATACGCAGTATTTT	CASSVEGVKDTQYF
TRBV15	.	TRBJ2-7	few	TGTGCCACCAGCGGACTACAGGGTGTCGACGAGCAGTACTTC	CATSGLQGVDEQYF
TRBV11-3	.	TRBJ2-1	few	TGTGCCAGCAGCTCGGAAGGGAGAGCCTACAATGAGCAGTTCTTC	CASSSEGRAYNEQFF
TRBV19	TRBD1	TRBJ1-2	.	TGTGCCAGTAAAACTGGACAGGGGGCGGACTATGGCTACACCTTC	CASKTGQGADYGYTF
TRBV6-1	TRBD1	TRBJ2-2	few	TGTGCCAGCAGGGGGACAGCCTACACCGGGGAGCTGTTTTTT	CASRGTAYTGELFF
TRBV5-1	TRBD1	TRBJ1-4	many	TGCGCCAGCAGACCCCGGGGGGGACAGTCGGATGAAAAACTGTTTTTT	CASRPRGGQSDEKLFF
TRBV9	TRBD2	TRBJ2-3	few	TGTGCCAGCAGCCCCCACGATAGCGGGGGGGTAACAGATACGCAGTATTTT	CASSPHDSGGVTDTQYF
TRBV7-6	.	TRBJ2-2	.	TGTGCCAGCAGCGGCGGGGCGGGAAACACCGGGGAGCTGTTTTTT	CASSGGAGNTGELFF
TRBV12-3/TRBV12-4	.	TRBJ1-2	many	TGTGCCAGCAGTTTAGTAAGGGAGCAACTCTATGGCTACACCTTC	CASSLVREQLYGYTF
TRBV9	.	TRBJ2-3	few	TGTGCCAGCAGCGAGGCCGTTCAACCAGATACGCAGTATTTT	CASSEAVQPDTQYF
TRBV7-6	.	TRBJ2-1	.	TGTGCCAGCAGCCTCGGGGGGCAGATCTACAATGAGCAGTTCTTC	CASSLGGQIYNEQFF
TRBV4-2	.	TRBJ2-5	many	TGTGCCAGCAGCCAAGAGTGGATCCAAGAGACCCAGTACTTC	CASSQEWIQETQYF
TRBV7-3	TRBD1	TRBJ2-3	.	TGTGCCAGCAGCTTATCTACGCAGGGGGCGGGAGATACGCAGTATTTT	CASSLSTQGAGDTQYF
TRBV7-2	TRBD1	TRBJ1-3	few	TGTGCCAGCAGCCTCAGCCCGGGACAGGGAGGGAACACCATATATTTT	CASSLSPGQGGNTIYF
TRBV2	TRBD1	TRBJ1-2	many	TGTGCCAGCAGTGTAGACAGGGGTAACTATGGCTACACCTTC	CASSVDRGNYGYTF
TRBV20-1	.	TRBJ2-7	many	TGCAGTGCTAGAGATTACGTCGCAGGGCAGTACTTC	CSARDYVAGQYF
TRBV7-3	TRBD2	TRBJ2-1	many	TGTGCCAGCAGCTGGACTAGCGGGGGGGCGGTCAATGAGCAGTTCTTC	CASSWTSGGAVNEQFF
TRBV4-1	.	TRBJ1-2	few	TGCGCCAGCAGCCAAGATCCGGGGGCGGGCTATGGCTACACCTTC	CASSQDPGAGYGYTF
TRBV7-7	TRBD2	TRBJ2-2	.	TGTGCCAGCATCTTGGGGGGGACGAACACCGGGGAGCTGTTTTTT	CASILGGTNTGELFF
TRBV6-1	TRBD2	TRBJ2-2	.	TGTGCCAGCAGTCCCGGACTAGCGGGGGGGCCTGCCGGGGAGCTGTTTTTT	CASSPGLAGGPAGELFF
TRBV24-1	TRBD1	TRBJ2-3	few	TGTGCCACCAGTGATCCCCTTGGGCAGGGGGCGCAAAGAGATACGCAGTATTTT	CATSDPLGQGAQRDTQYF
TRBV29-1	.	TRBJ2-3	.	TGCAGCGTTGAAGGGCAGTCTAGCACAGATACGCAGTATTTT	CSVEGQSSTDTQYF
TRBV3-1	TRBD2	TRBJ2-7	.	TGTGCCAGCAGCCGCCCGGGACTAGCGGGGACCTCCTACGAGCAGTACTTC	CASSRPGLAGTSYEQYF
TRBV10-3	TRBD1	TRBJ1-1	few	TGTGCCATCAGCGATAATGGACAGGGGGGGTCTGAAGCTTTCTTT	CAISDNGQGGSEAFF
TRBV5-1	.	TRBJ2-1	few	TGCGCCAGCAGCTTGAGGGGGGAACAGAACAATGAGCAGTTCTTC	CASSLRGEQNNEQFF
TRBV7-9	.	TRBJ1-6	.	TGTGCCAGCAGCACCCAGAGGGCACCCCTCCACTTT	CASSTQRAPLHF
TRBV12-3/TRBV12-4	.	TRBJ1-1	.	TGTGCCAGCAGTTCCCGGACCGCCCGCCTGCGGGCTTTCTTT	CASSSRTARLRAFF
TRBV4-1	.	TRBJ1-4	.	TGCGCCAGCAGCCAAGAAGAGCTGGTTGAAAAACTGTTTTTT	CASSQEELVEKLFF
TRBV10-3	TRBD2	TRBJ2-7	few	TGTGCCATCAGTGAGTCGGTCGGGACTACGAGGAGCTCCTACGAGCAGTACTTC	CAISESVGTTRSSYEQYF
TRBV24-1	TRBD2	TRBJ2-7	once	TGTGCCACCAGCGGAGCGGGAGACCCCTACGAGCAGTACTTC	CATSGAGDPYEQYF
TRBV28	.	TRBJ2-6	.	TGTGCCAGCAGTTTAGGTGACTGGGCCAACGTCCTGACTTTC	CASSLGDWANVLTF
TRBV5-8	TRBD2	TRBJ2-3	many	TGTGCCAGCAGCCCTAGCGGGGGGCAAGGATACGATACGCAGTATTTT	CASSPSGGQGYDTQYF
TRBV2	.	TRBJ2-2	few	TGTGCCACCGTGGCGGTCGCCGGGGAGCTGTTTTTT	CATVAVAGELFF
TRBV6-2/TRBV6-3	.	TRBJ2-7	.	TGTGCCAGCAGTACCCGGGGAGGACGCGGAAGATACGAGCAGTACTTC	CASSTRGGRGRYEQYF
TRBV7-9	TRBD2	TRBJ2-3	many	TGTGCCAGCAGCTCCGGACTAGCGGAACTTAGCACAGATACGCAGTATTTT	CASSSGLAELSTDTQYF
TRBV7-6	.	TRBJ1-1	many	TGTGCCAGCAGCCCCCCGGCCTGGCGGGGCTTGTACGGCACTGAAGCTTTCTTT	CASSPPAWRGLYGTEAFF
TRBV9	.	TRBJ1-5	.	TGTGCCAGCAGCGTAGAAGGAAGACAGCCCCAGCATTTT	CASSVEGRQPQHF